The clone carrying this TCR beta chain has a handful of counts. Germline values: CDR1 GTSNPN, CDR2 SVGIG (reference sequence). This CDR3 has 13 residues. V lost 0 bases, J lost 6 bases, and 12 bases lay in between. Every unsorted PBMC PCR replicate was loaded with around 0.3 ug DNA, 33,000 or so T cell genomes. The table came from immunoSEQ multiplex PCR; TCRdb's copy has only in-frame clones and leaves some out. The repertoire has 550,000 to 600,000 clones, roughly 72% of them found once; the top ten carry 12%. This sample was taken from a study of shared clonotypes between healthy human individuals.

The receptor was isolated from a woman between 40 and 50 years old in good health. Some clones in this sample may be carry-over from other donors' samples. The sample comprised PBMCs. The V and J genes are TRBV30 and TRBJ2-7, with D unclear. This CDR3 reads CAWSVLGSGEQYF. The CDR3 region has the DNA TGTGCCTGGAGTGTACTTGGTTCGGGCGAGCAGTACTTC.